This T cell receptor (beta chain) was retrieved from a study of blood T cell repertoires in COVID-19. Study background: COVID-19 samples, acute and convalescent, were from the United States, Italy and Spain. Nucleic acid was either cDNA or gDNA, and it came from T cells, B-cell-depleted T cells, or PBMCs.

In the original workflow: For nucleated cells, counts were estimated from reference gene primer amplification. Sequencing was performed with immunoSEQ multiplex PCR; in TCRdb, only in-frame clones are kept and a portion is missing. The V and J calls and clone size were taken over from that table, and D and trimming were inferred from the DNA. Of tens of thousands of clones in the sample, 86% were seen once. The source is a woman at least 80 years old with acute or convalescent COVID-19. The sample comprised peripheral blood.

CDR3 residues: CASSFRPYPGQGDEKLFF. The DNA for the CDR3 is TGTGCCAGCAGCTTCCGGCCCTACCCGGGACAGGGAGATGAAAAACTGTTTTTT. The genes are TRBV13 and TRBJ1-4; 9 bases are a match to TRBD1. Germline values: CDR1 PRHDT, CDR2 FYEKMQ (reference sequence). V shed 3 bases and J 6 bases; nucleotides not matched to a gene: 14. The CDR3 loop spans 18 amino acids. Using reference TRBV13 and TRBJ1-4 for the parts outside the CDR3, the full variable domain is AAGVIQSPRHLIKEKRETATLKCYPIPRHDTVYWYQQGPGQDPQFLISFYEKMQSDKGSIPDRFSAQQFSDYHSELNMSSLELGDSALYFCASSFRPYPGQGDEKLFFGSGTQLSVL.